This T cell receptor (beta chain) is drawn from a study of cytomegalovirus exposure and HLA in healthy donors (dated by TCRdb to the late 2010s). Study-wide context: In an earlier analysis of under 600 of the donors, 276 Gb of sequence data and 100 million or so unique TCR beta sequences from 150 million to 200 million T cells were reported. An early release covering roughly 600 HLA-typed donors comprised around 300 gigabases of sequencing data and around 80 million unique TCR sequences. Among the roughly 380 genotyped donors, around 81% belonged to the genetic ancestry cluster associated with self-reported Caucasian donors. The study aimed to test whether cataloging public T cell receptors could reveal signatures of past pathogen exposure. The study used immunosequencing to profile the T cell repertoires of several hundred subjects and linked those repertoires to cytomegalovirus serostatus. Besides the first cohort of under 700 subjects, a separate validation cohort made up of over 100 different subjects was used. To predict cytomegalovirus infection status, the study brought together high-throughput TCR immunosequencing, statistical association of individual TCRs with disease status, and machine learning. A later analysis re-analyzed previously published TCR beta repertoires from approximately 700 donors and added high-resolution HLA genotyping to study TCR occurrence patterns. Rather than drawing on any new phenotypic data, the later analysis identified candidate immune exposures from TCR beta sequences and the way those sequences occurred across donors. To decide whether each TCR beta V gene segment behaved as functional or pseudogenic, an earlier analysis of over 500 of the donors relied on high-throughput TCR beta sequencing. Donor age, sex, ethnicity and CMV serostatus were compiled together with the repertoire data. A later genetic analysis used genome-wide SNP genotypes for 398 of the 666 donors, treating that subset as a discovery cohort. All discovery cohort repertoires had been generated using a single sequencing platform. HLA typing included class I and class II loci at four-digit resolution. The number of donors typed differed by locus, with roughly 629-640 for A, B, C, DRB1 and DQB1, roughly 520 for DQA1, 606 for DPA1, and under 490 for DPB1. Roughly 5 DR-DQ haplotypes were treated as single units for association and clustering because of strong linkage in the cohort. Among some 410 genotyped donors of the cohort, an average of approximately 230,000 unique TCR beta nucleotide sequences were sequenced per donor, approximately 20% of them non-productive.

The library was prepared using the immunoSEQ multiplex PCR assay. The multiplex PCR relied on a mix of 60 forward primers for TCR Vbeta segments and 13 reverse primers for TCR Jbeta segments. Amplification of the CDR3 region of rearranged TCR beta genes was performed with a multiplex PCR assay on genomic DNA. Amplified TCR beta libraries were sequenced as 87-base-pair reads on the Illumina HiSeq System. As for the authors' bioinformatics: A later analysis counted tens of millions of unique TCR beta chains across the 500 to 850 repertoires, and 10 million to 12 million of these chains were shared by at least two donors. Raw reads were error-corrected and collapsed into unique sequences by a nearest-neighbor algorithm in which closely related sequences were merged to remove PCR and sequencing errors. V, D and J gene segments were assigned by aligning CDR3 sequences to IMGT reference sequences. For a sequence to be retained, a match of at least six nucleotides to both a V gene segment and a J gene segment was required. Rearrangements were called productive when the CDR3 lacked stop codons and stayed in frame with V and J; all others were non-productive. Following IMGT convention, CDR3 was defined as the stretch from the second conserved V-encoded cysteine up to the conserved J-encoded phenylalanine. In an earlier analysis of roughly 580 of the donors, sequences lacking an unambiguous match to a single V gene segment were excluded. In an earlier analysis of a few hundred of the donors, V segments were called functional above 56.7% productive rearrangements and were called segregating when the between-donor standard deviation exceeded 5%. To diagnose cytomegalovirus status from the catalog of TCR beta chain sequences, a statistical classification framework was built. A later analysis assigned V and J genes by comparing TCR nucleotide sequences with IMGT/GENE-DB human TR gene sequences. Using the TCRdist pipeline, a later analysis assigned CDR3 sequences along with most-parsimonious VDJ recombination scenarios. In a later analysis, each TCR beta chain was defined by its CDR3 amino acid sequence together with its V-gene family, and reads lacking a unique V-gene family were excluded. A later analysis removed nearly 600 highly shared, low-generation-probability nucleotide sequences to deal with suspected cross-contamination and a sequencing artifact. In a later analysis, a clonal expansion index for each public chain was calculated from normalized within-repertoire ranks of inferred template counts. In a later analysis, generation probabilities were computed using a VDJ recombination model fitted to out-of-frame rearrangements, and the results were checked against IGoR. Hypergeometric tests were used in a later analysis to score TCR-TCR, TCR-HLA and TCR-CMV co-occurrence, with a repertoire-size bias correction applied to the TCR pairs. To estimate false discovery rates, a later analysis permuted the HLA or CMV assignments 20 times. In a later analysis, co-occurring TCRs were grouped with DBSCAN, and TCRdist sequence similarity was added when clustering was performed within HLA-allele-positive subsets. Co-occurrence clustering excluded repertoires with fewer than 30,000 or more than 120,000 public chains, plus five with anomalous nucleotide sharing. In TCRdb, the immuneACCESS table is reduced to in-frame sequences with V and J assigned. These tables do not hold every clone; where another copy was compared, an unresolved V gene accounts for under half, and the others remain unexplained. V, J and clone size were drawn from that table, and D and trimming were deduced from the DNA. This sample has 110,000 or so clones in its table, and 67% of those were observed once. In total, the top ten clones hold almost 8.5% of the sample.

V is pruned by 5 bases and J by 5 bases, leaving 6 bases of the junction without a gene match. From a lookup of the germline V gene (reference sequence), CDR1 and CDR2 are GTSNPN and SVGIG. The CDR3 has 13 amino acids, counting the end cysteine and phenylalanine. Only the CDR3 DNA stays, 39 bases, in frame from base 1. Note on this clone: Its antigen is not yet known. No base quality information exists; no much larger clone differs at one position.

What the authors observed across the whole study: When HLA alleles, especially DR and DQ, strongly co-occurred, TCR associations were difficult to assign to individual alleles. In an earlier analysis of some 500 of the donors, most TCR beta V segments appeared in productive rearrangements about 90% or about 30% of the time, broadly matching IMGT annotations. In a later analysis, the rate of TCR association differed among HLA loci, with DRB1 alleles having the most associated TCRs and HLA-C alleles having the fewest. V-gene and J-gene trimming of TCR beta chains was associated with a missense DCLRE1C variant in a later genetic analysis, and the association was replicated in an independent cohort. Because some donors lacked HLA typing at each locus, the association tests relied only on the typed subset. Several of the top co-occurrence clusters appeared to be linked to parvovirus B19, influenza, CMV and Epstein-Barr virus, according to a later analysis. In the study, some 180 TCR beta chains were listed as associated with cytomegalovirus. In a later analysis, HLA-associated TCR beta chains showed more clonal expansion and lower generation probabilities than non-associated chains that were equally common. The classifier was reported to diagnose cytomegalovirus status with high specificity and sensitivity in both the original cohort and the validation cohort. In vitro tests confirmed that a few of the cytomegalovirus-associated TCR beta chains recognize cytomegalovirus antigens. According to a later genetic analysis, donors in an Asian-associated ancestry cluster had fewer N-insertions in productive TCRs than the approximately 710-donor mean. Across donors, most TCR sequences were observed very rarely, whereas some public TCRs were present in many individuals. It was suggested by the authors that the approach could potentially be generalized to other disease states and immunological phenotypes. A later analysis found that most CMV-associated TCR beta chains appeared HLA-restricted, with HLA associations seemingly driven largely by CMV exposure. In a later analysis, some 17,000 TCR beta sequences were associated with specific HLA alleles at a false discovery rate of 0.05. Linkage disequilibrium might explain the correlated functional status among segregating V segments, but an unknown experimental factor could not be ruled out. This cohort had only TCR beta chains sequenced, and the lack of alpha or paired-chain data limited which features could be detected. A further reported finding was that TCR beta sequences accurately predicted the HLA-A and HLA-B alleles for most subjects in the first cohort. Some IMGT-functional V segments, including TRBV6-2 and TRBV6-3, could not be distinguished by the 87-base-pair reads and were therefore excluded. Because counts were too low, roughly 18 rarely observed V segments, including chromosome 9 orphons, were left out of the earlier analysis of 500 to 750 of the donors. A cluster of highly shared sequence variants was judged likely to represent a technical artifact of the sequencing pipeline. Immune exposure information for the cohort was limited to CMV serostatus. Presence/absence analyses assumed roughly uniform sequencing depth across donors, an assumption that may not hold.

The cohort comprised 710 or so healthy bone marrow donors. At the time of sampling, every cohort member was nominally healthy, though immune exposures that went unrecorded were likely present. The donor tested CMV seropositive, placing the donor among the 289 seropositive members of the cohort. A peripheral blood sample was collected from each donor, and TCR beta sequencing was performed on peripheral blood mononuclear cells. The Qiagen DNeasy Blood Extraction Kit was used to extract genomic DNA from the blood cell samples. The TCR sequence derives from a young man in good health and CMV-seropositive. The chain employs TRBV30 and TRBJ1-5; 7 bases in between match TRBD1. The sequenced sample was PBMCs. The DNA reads TGTGCCTGGGGGGACAGATGGGATCAGCCCCAGCATTTT. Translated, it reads CAWGDRWDQPQHF. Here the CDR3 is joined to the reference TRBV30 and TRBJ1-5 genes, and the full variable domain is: SQTIHQWPATLVQPVGSPLSLECTVEGTSNPNLYWYRQAAGRGLQLLFYSVGIGQISSEVPQNLSASRPQDRQFILSSKKLLLSDSGFYLCAWGDRWDQPQHFGDGTRLSIL.